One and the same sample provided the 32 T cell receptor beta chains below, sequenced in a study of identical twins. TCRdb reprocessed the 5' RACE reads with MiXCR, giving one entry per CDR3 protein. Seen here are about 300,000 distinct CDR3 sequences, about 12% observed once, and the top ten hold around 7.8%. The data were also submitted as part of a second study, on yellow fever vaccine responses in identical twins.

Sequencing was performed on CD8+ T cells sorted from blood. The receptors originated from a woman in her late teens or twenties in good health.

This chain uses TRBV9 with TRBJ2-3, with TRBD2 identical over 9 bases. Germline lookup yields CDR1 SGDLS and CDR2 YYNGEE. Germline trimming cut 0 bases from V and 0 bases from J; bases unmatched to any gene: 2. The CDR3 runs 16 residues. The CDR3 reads CASSVVAGGSTDTQYF. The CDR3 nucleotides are TGTGCCAGCAGCGTAGTTGCGGGGGGGAGCACAGATACGCAGTATTTT.

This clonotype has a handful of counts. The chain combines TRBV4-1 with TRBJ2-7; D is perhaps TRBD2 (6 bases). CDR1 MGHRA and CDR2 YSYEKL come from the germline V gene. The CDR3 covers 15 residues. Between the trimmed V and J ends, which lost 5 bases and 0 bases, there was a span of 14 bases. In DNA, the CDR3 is TGCGCCAGCAGCACCCGGGACTCGCCCTCCTACGAGCAGTACTTC. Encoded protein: CASSTRDSPSYEQYF.

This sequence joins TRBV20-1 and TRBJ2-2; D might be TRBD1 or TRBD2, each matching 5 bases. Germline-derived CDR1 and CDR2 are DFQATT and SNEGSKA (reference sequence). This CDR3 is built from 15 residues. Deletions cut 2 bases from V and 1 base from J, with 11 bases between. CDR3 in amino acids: CSARLGTVNTGELFF. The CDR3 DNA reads TGCAGTGCTAGACTGGGGACGGTGAACACCGGGGAGCTGTTTTTT.

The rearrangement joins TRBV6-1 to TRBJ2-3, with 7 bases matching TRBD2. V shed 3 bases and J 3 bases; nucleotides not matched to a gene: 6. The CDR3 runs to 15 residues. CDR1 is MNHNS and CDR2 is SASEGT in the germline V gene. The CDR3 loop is CASSDGAGETDTQYF. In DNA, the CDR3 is TGTGCCAGCAGTGACGGCGCGGGGGAGACAGATACGCAGTATTTT.

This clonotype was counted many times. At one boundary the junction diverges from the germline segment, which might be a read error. The CDR3, as DNA: TGCGCCAGCAGCTTGAGGACCGATACAGCTGGCACAGCTACGCAGTATTTT. Its translation: CASSLRTDTAGTATQYF. V is TRBV5-1 and J is TRBJ2-3; D not resolved. Germline V lookup: CDR1 SGHRS, CDR2 YFSETQ. The CDR3 loop spans 17 amino acids.

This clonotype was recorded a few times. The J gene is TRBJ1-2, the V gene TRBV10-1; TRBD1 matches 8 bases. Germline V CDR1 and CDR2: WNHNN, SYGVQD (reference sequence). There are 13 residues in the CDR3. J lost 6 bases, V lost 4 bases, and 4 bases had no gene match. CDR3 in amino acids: CASSGATGDGYTF. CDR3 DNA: TGCGCCAGCAGTGGAGCGACAGGGGATGGCTACACCTTC.

The CDR3 loop is CASSLLPGTEPYRQYF. The CDR3 DNA reads TGTGCCAGCAGTTTGTTGCCCGGGACGGAGCCCTATCGGCAGTACTTC. The rearrangement joins TRBV28 to TRBJ2-7, with D tentatively TRBD1 or TRBD2 (5 bases each). V lost 3 bases, J lost 9 bases, and 24 bases lay in between. The length of the CDR3 is 16 residues. CDR1 and CDR2 (germline): MDHEN, SYDVKM.

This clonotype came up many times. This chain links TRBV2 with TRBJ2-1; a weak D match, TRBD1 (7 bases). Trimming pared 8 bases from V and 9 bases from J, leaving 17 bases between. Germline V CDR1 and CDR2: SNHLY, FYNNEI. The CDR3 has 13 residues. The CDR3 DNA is TGTGCCAGCTTGGGCAGGGGGGAGGTTGAGCAGTTCTTC. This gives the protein CASLGRGEVEQFF.

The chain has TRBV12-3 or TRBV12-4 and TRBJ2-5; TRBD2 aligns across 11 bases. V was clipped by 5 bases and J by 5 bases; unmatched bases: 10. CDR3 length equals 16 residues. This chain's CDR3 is CASSPIAGGPPETQYF. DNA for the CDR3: TGTGCCAGCAGTCCCATAGCGGGAGGGCCCCCGGAGACCCAGTACTTC.

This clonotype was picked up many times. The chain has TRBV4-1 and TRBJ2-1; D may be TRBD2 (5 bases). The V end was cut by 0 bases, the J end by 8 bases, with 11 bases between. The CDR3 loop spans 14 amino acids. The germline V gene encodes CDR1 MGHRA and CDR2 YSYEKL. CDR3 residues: CASSQEGPADEQFF. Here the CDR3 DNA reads TGCGCCAGCAGCCAAGAAGGACCAGCGGATGAGCAGTTCTTC.

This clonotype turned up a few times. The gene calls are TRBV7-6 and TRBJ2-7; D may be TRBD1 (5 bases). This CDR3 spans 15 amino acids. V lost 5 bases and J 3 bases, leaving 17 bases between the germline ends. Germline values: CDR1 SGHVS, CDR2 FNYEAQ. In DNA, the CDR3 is TGTGCCAGCAGCCGTAGAACAGGTCGGTACTACGAGCAGTACTTC. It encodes CASSRRTGRYYEQYF.

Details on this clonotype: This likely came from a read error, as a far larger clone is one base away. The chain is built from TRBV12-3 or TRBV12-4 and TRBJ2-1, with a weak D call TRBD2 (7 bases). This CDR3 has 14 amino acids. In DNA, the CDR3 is TGTGCCAGCAGTTTGGGCGGGGGCTACAATGGGCAGTTCTTC. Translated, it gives CASSLGGGYNGQFF.

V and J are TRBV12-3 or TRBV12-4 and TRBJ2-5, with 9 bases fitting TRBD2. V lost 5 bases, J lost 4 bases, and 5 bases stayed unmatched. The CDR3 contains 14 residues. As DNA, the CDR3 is TGTGCCAGCAGTCGAGCGGGAGGTCTAGAGACCCAGTACTTC. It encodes CASSRAGGLETQYF.

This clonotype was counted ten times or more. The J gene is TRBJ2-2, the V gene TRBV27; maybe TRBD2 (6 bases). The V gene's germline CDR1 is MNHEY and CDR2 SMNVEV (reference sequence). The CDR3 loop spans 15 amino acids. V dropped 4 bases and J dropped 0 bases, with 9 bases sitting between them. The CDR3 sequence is CASSWLATNTGELFF. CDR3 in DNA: TGTGCCAGCAGTTGGCTAGCGACGAACACCGGGGAGCTGTTTTTT.

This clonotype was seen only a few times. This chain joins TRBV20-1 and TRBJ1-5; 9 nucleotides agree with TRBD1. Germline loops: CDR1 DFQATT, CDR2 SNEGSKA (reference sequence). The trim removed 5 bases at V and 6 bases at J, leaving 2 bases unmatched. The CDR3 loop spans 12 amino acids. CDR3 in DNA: TGCAGTGCTGGGACAGGGAGTCAGCCCCAGCATTTT. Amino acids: CSAGTGSQPQHF.

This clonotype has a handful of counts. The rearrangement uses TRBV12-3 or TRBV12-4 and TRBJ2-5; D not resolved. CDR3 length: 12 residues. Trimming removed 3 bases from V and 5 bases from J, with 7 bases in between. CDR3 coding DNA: TGTGCCAGCAGTTTGTTGGTTGAGACCCAGTACTTC. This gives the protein CASSLLVETQYF.

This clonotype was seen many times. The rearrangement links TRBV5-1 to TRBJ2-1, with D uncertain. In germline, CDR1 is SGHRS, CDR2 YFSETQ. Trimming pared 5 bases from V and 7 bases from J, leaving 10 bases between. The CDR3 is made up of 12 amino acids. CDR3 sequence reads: CASRFESNEQFF. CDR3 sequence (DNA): TGCGCCAGCAGGTTTGAATCAAATGAGCAGTTCTTC.

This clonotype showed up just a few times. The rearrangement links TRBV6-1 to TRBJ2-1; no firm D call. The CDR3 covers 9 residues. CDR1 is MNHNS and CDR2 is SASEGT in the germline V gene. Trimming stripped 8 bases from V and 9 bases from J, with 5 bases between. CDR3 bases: TGTGCCAGCGGTCGTGAGCAGTTCTTC. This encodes CASGREQFF.

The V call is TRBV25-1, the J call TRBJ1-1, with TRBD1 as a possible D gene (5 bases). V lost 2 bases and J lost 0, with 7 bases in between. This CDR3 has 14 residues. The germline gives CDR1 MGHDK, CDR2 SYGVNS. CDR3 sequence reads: CASSEGTVNTEAFF. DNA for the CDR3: TGTGCCAGCAGTGAAGGGACCGTGAACACTGAAGCTTTCTTT. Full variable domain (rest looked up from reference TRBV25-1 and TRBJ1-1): EADIYQTPRYLVIGTGKKITLECSQTMGHDKMYWYQQDPGMELHLIHYSYGVNSTEKGDLSSESTVSRIRTEHFPLTLESARPSHTSQYLCASSEGTVNTEAFFGQGTRLTVV.

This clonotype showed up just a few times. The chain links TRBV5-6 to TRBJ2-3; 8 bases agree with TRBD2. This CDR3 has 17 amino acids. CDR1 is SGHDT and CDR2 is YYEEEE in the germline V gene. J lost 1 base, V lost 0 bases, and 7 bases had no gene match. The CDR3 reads CASSLVSWRGGTDTQYF. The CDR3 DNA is TGTGCCAGCAGCTTGGTTTCTTGGCGGGGGGGCACAGATACGCAGTATTTT.

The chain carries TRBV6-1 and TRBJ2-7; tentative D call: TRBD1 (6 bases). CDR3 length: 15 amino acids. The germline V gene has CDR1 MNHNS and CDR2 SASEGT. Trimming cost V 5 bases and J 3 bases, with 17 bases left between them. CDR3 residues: CASSPGTFSIYEQYF. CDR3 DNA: TGTGCCAGCAGTCCCGGGACATTCTCCATCTACGAGCAGTACTTC.

CDR3 DNA: TGTGCCAGCAGTTACTCGGTAGCGGGAGGCAATGAGCAGTTCTTC. Amino acids: CASSYSVAGGNEQFF. V is TRBV6-5 and J is TRBJ2-1; 10 bases are shared with TRBD2. J was trimmed by 6 bases and V by 0 bases; bases with no gene match: 2. Per germline, CDR1 MNHEY and CDR2 SVGAGI. This CDR3 has 15 amino acids.

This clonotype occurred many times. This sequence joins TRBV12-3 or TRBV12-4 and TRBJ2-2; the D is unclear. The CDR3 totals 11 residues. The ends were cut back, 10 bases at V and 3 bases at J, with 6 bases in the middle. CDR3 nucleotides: TGTGCCACTTTCCACACCGGGGAGCTGTTTTTT. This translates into CATFHTGELFF.

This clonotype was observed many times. The CDR3 spells CSALTVSSGNTIYF. In nucleotides, the CDR3 is TGCAGTGCTCTGACGGTTAGCTCTGGAAACACCATATATTTT. The chain joins TRBV20-1 to TRBJ1-3; D is uncertain. Per germline, CDR1 DFQATT and CDR2 SNEGSKA (reference sequence). The CDR3 covers 14 residues. The V end was cut by 5 bases, the J end by 0 bases, with 11 bases between.

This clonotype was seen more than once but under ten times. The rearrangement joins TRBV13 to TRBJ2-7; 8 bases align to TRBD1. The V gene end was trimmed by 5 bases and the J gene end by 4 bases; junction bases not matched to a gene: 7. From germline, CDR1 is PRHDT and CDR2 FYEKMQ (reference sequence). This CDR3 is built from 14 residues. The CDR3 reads CASSTDRAAYEQYF. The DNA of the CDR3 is TGTGCCAGCAGCACGGACAGGGCGGCTTACGAGCAGTACTTC.

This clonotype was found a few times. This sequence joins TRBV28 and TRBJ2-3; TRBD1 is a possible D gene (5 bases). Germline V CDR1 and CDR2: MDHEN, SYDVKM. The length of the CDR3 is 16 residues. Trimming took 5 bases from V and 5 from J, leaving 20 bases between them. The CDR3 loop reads CASSPQWGRLLDTQYF. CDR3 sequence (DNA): TGTGCCAGCAGTCCCCAGTGGGGCCGCCTATTAGATACGCAGTATTTT.

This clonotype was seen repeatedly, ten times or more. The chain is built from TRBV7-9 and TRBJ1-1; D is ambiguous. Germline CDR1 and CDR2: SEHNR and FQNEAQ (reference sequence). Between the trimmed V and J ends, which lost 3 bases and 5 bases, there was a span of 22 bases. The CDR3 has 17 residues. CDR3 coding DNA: TGTGCCAGCAGCTTTTCGTGGGTGGACTTAGTTGAGACTGAAGCTTTCTTT. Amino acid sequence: CASSFSWVDLVETEAFF.

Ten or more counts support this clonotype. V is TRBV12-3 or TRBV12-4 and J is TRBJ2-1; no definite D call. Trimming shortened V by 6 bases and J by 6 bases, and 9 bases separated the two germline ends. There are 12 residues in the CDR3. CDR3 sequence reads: CASSPTPNEQFF. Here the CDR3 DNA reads TGTGCCAGCAGCCCCACCCCCAATGAGCAGTTCTTC.

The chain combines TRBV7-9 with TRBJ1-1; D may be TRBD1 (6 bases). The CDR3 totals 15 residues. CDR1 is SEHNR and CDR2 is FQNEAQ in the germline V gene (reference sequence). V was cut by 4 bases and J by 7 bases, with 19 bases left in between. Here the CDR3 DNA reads TGTGCCAGCAGCTCTTGGGCCCAGGGGACTGGTGAAGCTTTCTTT. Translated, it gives CASSSWAQGTGEAFF.

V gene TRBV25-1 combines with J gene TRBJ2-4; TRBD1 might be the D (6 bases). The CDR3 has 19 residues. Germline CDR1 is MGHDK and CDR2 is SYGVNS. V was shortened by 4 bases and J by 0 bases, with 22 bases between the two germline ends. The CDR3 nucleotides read TGTGCCAGCAGTGGATTACAGGGTCAAGGGGGATCAGCCAAAAACATTCAGTACTTC. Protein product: CASSGLQGQGGSAKNIQYF.

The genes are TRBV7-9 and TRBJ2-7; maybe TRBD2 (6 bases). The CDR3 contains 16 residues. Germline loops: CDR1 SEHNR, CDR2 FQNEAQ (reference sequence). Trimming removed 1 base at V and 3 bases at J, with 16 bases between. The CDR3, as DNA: TGTGCCAGCAGCTTAGGGGTCGGGACTGTTGACTACGAGCAGTACTTC. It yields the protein CASSLGVGTVDYEQYF. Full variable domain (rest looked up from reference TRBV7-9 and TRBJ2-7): DTGVSQNPRHKITKRGQNVTFRCDPISEHNRLYWYRQTLGQGPEFLTYFQNEAQLEKSRLLSDRFSAERPKGSFSTLEIQRTEQGDSAMYLCASSLGVGTVDYEQYFGPGTRLTVT.

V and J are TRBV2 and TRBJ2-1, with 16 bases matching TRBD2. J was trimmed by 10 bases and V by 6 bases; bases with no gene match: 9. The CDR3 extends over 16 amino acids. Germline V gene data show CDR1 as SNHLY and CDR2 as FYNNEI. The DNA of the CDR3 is TGTGCCAGCAGGATGCCGGGACTAGCGGGGGGGCAGGAGCAGTTCTTC. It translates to CASRMPGLAGGQEQFF.